The sequence of this T cell receptor (beta chain) was determined in a study of CD8+CD57+ T cells in acquired aplastic anemia. Study observations and caveats: Patients and controls turned out to have roughly 31 CD8+ CDR3 sequences in common.

TCR beta VDJ and CDR3 profiling used genomic DNA as template. MiXCR was run by TCRdb on the reads, yielding one entry per CDR3 protein. Of about 210,000 distinct CDR3 sequences listed, around 60% are singletons. A note on this clonotype: What it binds is unknown.

The CDR3 loop spans 14 amino acids. The V and J ends lost 4 bases and 2 bases, in that order; junction bases with no gene match: 6. Germline-derived CDR1 and CDR2 are SQVTM and ANQGSEA. Input material: sorted CD4+, CD8+, or CD8+CD57+ T cells (not recorded which) from PBMCs. The chain has TRBV29-1 and TRBJ2-7, with 9 bases matching TRBD2. The sequence derives from a human donor in good health. For the CDR3, the DNA is TGCAGCGTTGTCGGGCTAGCGGGGCCCTACGAGCAGTACTTC. It yields the protein CSVVGLAGPYEQYF.